The sequence of this TCR beta chain was determined in a study of T cell repertoires in cytomegalovirus infection. With 5 bases removed from V and 2 bases from J, the gap between germline ends came to 14 bases. CDR3 length equals 15 residues. Germline CDR1 reads SEHNR; CDR2 reads FQNEAQ (reference sequence). This clonotype was seen more than once but under ten times. Its specificity is unknown. TCRdb redid the calling of the reads with MiXCR, one entry per CDR3 protein. The sample includes 100,000 to 150,000 distinct CDR3 sequences, 20% to 30% seen only once; the top ten take roughly 35%. This sequence was found in a human donor in good health (CMV status not recorded). Some clones in this sample may be carry-over from other donors' samples. Source material: PBMCs, sequenced either directly or after in vitro stimulation (not recorded which). The chain employs TRBV7-9 and TRBJ2-3; D remains ambiguous. The CDR3 DNA reads as TGTGCCAGCAGCCCCGAAGCAGGCTACACAGATACGCAGTATTTT. Translation gives CASSPEAGYTDTQYF.